The 20 T cell receptor beta chains listed next were all sequenced from one sample in a study of shared clonotypes between healthy human individuals. Naive CD8 isolation took CD45RO-negative cells positively selected for CCR7 and excluded terminally differentiated effector memory CD45RA+ cells. Measured with immunoSEQ multiplex PCR; TCRdb has only the in-frame clones, and not every one. The profile covers about 2.1 million clones, with 90% to 95% appearing a single time and 1.5% to 2% taken by the ten largest. The specimen was naive CD8+ T cells from PBMCs. The receptors stem from a man aged 18-30 years in good health. Some clones in this sample may be carry-over from other donors' samples.

This clone occurred once. This chain links TRBV25-1 with TRBJ2-7; D might be TRBD2 (6 bases). CDR1 and CDR2 (germline): MGHDK, SYGVNS. This CDR3 contains 13 residues. V was clipped by 4 bases and J by 6 bases, with 13 bases between them. The CDR3 DNA reads as TGTGCCAGCAGTGGGGGAGGCTTCGGCGAGCAGTACTTC. This codes for CASSGGGFGEQYF.

Comments on this clone: The same CDR3 also results from other DNA sequences found in this sample. V and J are TRBV7-9 and TRBJ1-4; TRBD1 is a possible D gene (5 bases). Germline V gene lookup returns CDR1 SEHNR and CDR2 FQNEAQ (reference sequence). V was clipped by 1 base and J by 10 bases, with 7 bases between them. This CDR3 is 12 amino acids long. The CDR3 loop reads CASSLGGGKLFF. CDR3 DNA sequence: TGTGCCAGCAGCTTAGGGGGCGGAAAACTGTTTTTT.

CDR3: CASSLYRDRTYNEQFF. The CDR3 DNA sequence: TGTGCCAGCAGCCTATACCGGGACAGAACTTACAATGAGCAGTTCTTC. This sequence joins TRBV11-2 and TRBJ2-1; 7 bases are a match to TRBD1. With 5 bases clipped from V and 4 bases from J, the junction kept 11 bases outside the gene matches. The germline CDR1 and CDR2 sequences are SGHAT and FQNNGV. This CDR3 spans 16 amino acids.

The rearrangement joins TRBV27 to TRBJ2-7; D ambiguous. CDR1 is MNHEY, CDR2 SMNVEV, per germline (reference sequence). The V end was cut by 6 bases, the J end by 1 base, with 19 bases between. The CDR3 is 16 amino acids. The CDR3 spells CASSPRPSGRSYEQYF. Written as DNA, the CDR3 is TGTGCCAGCAGCCCACGTCCATCCGGGCGGTCCTACGAGCAGTACTTC.

Only one count was recorded for this clone. The genes are TRBV27 and TRBJ1-5; D not certain. The CDR3 loop spans 10 amino acids. CDR1 MNHEY and CDR2 SMNVEV come from the germline V gene (reference sequence). With 4 bases removed from V and 5 bases from J, the gap between germline ends came to 0 bases. In DNA form, the CDR3 reads TGTGCCAGCAGTTATCAGCCCCAGCATTTT. Translation: CASSYQPQHF.

The chain combines TRBV11-2 with TRBJ2-2; D might be TRBD2 (5 bases). V was cut by 8 bases and J by 0 bases, with 16 bases left in between. Looked up from germline, CDR1 is SGHAT and CDR2 is FQNNGV. The CDR3 length is 16 residues. This chain's CDR3 is CASLYRYGANTGELFF. CDR3 in DNA: TGTGCCAGCCTCTACCGTTACGGGGCGAACACCGGGGAGCTGTTTTTT.

The chain has TRBV30 and TRBJ1-2; D remains unclear. CDR1 and CDR2 from the germline V gene are GTSNPN and SVGIG (reference sequence). The V end lost 1 base, the J end lost 4 bases, and 16 bases lay between the germline ends. The CDR3 runs 15 residues. CDR3 DNA sequence: TGTGCCTGGAGTGATTTTGGGTCCTCACCCTATGGCTACACCTTC. Encoded protein: CAWSDFGSSPYGYTF.

The rearrangement uses TRBV7-8 and TRBJ2-5; D might be TRBD1 (5 bases). CDR1 is SGHVS, CDR2 FQNEAQ, per germline. V shed 5 bases and J shed 5 bases, with 15 bases lying between them. CDR3 size: 14 residues. The chain's CDR3 is CASSRPTERETQYF. The CDR3 DNA follows: TGTGCCAGCAGCCGCCCGACAGAGAGGGAGACCCAGTACTTC.

This sequence joins TRBV27 and TRBJ1-1, with a tentative D call TRBD1 (5 bases). The CDR3 covers 13 residues. Trimming removed 3 bases from V and 6 bases from J, with 11 bases in between. Germline V gene lookup returns CDR1 MNHEY and CDR2 SMNVEV (reference sequence). The CDR3 DNA sequence: TGTGCCAGCAGTTTCGGGGGTGGGCCTGAAGCTTTCTTT. It codes for CASSFGGGPEAFF.

This clone showed up just once. The chain employs TRBV27 and TRBJ2-7; no reliable D call. Per the germline V gene, CDR1 is MNHEY and CDR2 is SMNVEV (reference sequence). This CDR3 comprises 15 residues. V was shortened by 2 bases and J by 3 bases, with 14 bases between the two germline ends. In DNA, the CDR3 is TGTGCCAGCAGTTTACACGGTGTGGAATACTACGAGCAGTACTTC. This encodes CASSLHGVEYYEQYF.

As for this clone: The same CDR3 arises from other DNA sequences in this sample as well. As DNA, the CDR3 is TGTGCCAGCAGTTACTTGGGCGGACAAGAGACCCAGTACTTC. Translating it yields CASSYLGGQETQYF. The chain recombines TRBV6-5 with TRBJ2-5; D gene ambiguous. Germline V lookup: CDR1 MNHEY, CDR2 SVGAGI. V was clipped by 1 base and J by 2 bases, with 8 bases between them. The CDR3 has 14 residues.

This chain uses TRBV9 with TRBJ2-1, with D unresolved. V was trimmed by 0 bases and J by 8 bases, leaving 6 bases between them. CDR1 and CDR2 (germline): SGDLS, YYNGEE. This CDR3 has 12 amino acids. The CDR3 nucleotides read TGTGCCAGCAGCGTAGGGTCAGATGAGCAGTTCTTC. Its protein product is CASSVGSDEQFF.

The V gene is TRBV11-2, the J gene TRBJ2-3; 9 nucleotides align to TRBD2. The germline gives CDR1 SGHAT, CDR2 FQNNGV. This CDR3 is built from 15 residues. With V trimmed by 5 bases and J by 6 bases, 9 bases remained unmatched. CDR3 sequence: CASSNGLAGMDTQYF. CDR3 DNA: TGTGCCAGCAGCAACGGTCTAGCGGGAATGGATACGCAGTATTTT. Filled out from reference TRBV11-2 and TRBJ2-3, the complete variable domain reads EAGVAQSPRYKIIEKRQSVAFWCNPISGHATLYWYQQILGQGPKLLIQFQNNGVVDDSQLPKDRFSAERLKGVDSTLKIQPAKLEDSAVYLCASSNGLAGMDTQYFGPGTRLTVL.

About this clone itself: The sample carries other DNA sequences with the same CDR3. The chain is built from TRBV5-1 and TRBJ1-2; TRBD1 matches at 11 bases. The CDR3 covers 15 residues. From germline, CDR1 is SGHRS and CDR2 YFSETQ. J was trimmed by 4 bases and V by 3 bases; bases with no gene match: 5. The CDR3 nucleotides are TGCGCCAGCAGCTCCGGACAGGGGGCTGGCTATGGCTACACCTTC. It is translated as CASSSGQGAGYGYTF.

This chain uses TRBV7-9 with TRBJ2-1; the D gene is possibly TRBD2 (5 bases). The germline gives CDR1 SEHNR, CDR2 FQNEAQ (reference sequence). The CDR3 has 13 amino acids. Between the trimmed V and J ends, which lost 9 bases and 13 bases, there was a span of 22 bases. CDR3 residues: CASGLENSPGQFF. CDR3 in DNA: TGTGCCAGTGGACTGGAGAATTCCCCCGGACAGTTCTTC.

V gene TRBV7-6 combines with J gene TRBJ2-5, with TRBD2 matching 13 bases. After removal of 5 bases from V and 5 bases from J, the junction contained 2 bases not matched to a gene. Germline CDR1 SGHVS, CDR2 FNYEAQ. CDR3 length equals 14 residues. The CDR3 sequence is CASSPTSGGETQYF. CDR3 nucleotides: TGTGCCAGCAGCCCGACTAGCGGGGGGGAGACCCAGTACTTC.

This chain uses TRBV5-1 with TRBJ2-7; the D is unclear. Trimming removed 0 bases at V and 5 bases at J, with 9 bases between. The V gene's germline CDR1 is SGHRS and CDR2 YFSETQ. This CDR3 has 13 amino acids. This CDR3 is CASSLDLRDEQYF. The DNA for the CDR3 is TGCGCCAGCAGCTTGGATCTAAGGGACGAGCAGTACTTC.

The table lists this clone with a count of one. The chain combines TRBV6-1 with TRBJ1-1; D perhaps matches TRBD1 (6 bases). CDR3 size: 14 residues. CDR1 is MNHNS, CDR2 SASEGT, per germline. V was trimmed by 6 bases and J by 6 bases, leaving 17 bases between them. The CDR3: CASSGNREIAEAFF. The CDR3 DNA follows: TGTGCCAGCAGCGGAAACAGGGAAATAGCTGAAGCTTTCTTT.

This chain joins TRBV7-6 and TRBJ2-3, with D maybe TRBD2 (6 bases). This CDR3 comprises 14 residues. The germline CDR1 and CDR2 sequences are SGHVS and FNYEAQ. The ends were cut back, 5 bases at V and 1 base at J, with 10 bases in the middle. CDR3 residues: CASSHRRGTDTQYF. The CDR3 DNA reads as TGTGCCAGCAGCCATCGGAGGGGCACAGATACGCAGTATTTT.

V and J are TRBV4-1 and TRBJ2-7; D may be TRBD2 (6 bases). Trimming left V 3 bases short and J 6 bases short, with 24 bases between. CDR3 length equals 17 residues. Germline CDR1 is MGHRA and CDR2 is YSYEKL. Here the CDR3 reads CASSQGHRDSLYPEQYF. CDR3 bases: TGCGCCAGCAGCCAGGGGCACCGGGACTCGCTCTACCCCGAGCAGTACTTC.